The 3 T cell receptor beta chains in this list originate from one sample, sequenced in a study of blood T cell repertoires in COVID-19. Sequencing was performed with immunoSEQ multiplex PCR; in TCRdb, only in-frame clones are kept and a portion is missing. The sample includes roughly 220,000 clones, around four fifths of them seen just once. What was sequenced was peripheral blood. The receptors were sampled from a young man with active or convalescent COVID-19.

The chain couples TRBV27 to TRBJ1-1, with D possibly matching TRBD1 (6 bases). This CDR3 is 14 amino acids long. Germline V gives CDR1 MNHEY, CDR2 SMNVEV (reference sequence). Between the trimmed V and J ends, which lost 6 bases and 0 bases, there was a span of 11 bases. The CDR3 spells CASRLGDMNTEAFF. The CDR3 DNA follows: TGTGCCAGCAGGCTAGGGGACATGAACACTGAAGCTTTCTTT.

This clone was picked up many times. The chain has TRBV6-4 and TRBJ2-3, with 9 positions matching TRBD2. Germline lookup yields CDR1 MRHNA and CDR2 SNTAGT. V lost 6 bases, J lost 1 base, and 5 bases stayed unmatched. The CDR3 totals 15 residues. The CDR3 DNA follows: TGTGCCAGCAGCGAATCTAGCGGGGGCACAGATACGCAGTATTTT. Its protein product is CASSESSGGTDTQYF.

This clone was detected only once. This chain joins TRBV19 and TRBJ2-5, with D possibly matching TRBD2 (6 bases). CDR3 size: 15 residues. CDR1 is LNHDA, CDR2 SQIVND, per germline (reference sequence). V lost 1 base to trimming and J lost 2 bases, with 11 bases between them. The CDR3 reads CASSIAVGGQETQYF. CDR3 nucleotides: TGTGCCAGTAGTATAGCTGTCGGGGGTCAAGAGACCCAGTACTTC.